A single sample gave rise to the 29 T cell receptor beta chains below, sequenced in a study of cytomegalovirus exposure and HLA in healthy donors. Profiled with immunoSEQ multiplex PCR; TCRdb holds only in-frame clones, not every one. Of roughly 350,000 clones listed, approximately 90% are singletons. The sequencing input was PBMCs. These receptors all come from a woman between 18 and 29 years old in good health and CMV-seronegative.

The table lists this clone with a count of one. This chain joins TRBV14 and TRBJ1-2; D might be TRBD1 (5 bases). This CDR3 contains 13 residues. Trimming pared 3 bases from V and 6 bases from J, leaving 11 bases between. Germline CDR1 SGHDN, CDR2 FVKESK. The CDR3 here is CASSHGGVDGYTF. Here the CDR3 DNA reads TGTGCCAGCAGCCACGGGGGAGTTGATGGCTACACCTTC.

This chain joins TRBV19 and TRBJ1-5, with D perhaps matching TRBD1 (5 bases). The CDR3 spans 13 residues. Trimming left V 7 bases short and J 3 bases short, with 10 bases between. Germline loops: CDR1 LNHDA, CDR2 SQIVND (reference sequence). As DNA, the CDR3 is TGTGCCAGTACAGGGTTCTCCAATCAGCCCCAGCATTTT. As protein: CASTGFSNQPQHF. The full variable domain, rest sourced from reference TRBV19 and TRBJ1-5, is DGGITQSPKYLFRKEGQNVTLSCEQNLNHDAMYWYRQDPGQGLRLIYYSQIVNDFQKGDIAEGYSVSREKKESFPLTVTSAQKNPTAFYLCASTGFSNQPQHFGDGTRLSIL.

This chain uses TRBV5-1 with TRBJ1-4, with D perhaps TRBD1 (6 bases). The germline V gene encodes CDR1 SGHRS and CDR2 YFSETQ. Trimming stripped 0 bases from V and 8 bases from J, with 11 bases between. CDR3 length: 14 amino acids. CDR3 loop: CASSLDSGAEKLFF. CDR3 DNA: TGCGCCAGCAGCTTGGACTCAGGGGCAGAAAAACTGTTTTTT.

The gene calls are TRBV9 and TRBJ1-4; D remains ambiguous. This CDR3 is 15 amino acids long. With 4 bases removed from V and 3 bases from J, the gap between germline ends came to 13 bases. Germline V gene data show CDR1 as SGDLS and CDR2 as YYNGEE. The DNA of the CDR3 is TGTGCCAGCAGCTCCCCACAGCAGGCTAATGAAAAACTGTTTTTT. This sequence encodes CASSSPQQANEKLFF.

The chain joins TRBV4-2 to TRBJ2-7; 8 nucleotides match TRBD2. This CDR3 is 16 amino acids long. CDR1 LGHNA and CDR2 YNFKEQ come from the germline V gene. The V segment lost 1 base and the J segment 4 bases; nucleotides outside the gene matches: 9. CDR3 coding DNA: TGTGCCAGCAGCCAAGCTCACGGGAGGGAGTTTTACGAGCAGTACTTC. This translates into CASSQAHGREFYEQYF.

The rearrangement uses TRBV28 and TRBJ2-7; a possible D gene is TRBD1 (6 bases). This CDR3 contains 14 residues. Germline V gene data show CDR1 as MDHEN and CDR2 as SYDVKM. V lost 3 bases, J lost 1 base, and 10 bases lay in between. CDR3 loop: CASSFPGQSYEQYF. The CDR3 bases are TGTGCCAGCAGTTTCCCAGGACAGTCCTACGAGCAGTACTTC.

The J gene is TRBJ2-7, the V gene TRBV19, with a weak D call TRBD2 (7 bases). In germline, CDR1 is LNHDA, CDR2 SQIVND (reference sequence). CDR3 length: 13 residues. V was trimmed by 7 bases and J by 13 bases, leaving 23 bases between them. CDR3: CASTSGGQRDLYF. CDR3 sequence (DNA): TGTGCCAGTACCTCTGGGGGCCAGCGGGACCTCTACTTC.

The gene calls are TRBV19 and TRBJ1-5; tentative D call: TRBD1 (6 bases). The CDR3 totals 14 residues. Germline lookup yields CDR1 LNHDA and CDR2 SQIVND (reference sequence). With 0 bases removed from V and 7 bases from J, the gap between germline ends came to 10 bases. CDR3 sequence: CASSIEQGPQPQHF. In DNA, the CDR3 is TGTGCCAGTAGTATAGAACAGGGTCCGCAGCCCCAGCATTTT.

The CDR3 region has the DNA TGCGCCAGCAGCCAATCGGGGGGACAGGGGAGCGAGCAGTACTTC. This gives the protein CASSQSGGQGSEQYF. The J gene is TRBJ2-7, the V gene TRBV4-3, with 10 positions matching TRBD1. The junction had 7 bases not matched to a gene; V was cut back by 2 bases and J by 6 bases. This CDR3 has 15 amino acids. Germline-derived CDR1 and CDR2 are LGHNA and YSLEER.

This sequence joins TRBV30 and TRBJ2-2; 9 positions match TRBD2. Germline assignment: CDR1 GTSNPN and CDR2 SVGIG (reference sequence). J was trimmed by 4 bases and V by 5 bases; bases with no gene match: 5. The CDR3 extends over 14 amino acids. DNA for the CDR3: TGTGCCTGGCCCTCTAGCGGGACCACCGGGGAGCTGTTTTTT. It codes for CAWPSSGTTGELFF.

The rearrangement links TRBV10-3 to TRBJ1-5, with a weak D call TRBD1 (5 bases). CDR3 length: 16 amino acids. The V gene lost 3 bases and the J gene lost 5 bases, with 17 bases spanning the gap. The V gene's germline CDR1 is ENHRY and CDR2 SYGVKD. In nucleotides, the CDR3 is TGTGCCATCAGTGACCCCTCGACAGCCGTGGATCAGCCCCAGCATTTT. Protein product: CAISDPSTAVDQPQHF.

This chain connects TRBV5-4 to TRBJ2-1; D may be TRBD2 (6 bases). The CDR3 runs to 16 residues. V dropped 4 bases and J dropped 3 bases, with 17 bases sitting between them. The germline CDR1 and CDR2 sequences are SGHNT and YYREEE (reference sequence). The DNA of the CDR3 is TGTGCCAGCAGCCCTGGAGGGCCCGGGAACTACAATGAGCAGTTCTTC. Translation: CASSPGGPGNYNEQFF.

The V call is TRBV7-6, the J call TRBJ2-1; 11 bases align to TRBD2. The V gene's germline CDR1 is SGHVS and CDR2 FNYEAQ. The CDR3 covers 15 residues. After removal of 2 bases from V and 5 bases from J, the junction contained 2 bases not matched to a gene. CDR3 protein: CASSLQGLADNEQFF. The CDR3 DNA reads TGTGCCAGCAGCTTACAGGGACTAGCGGACAATGAGCAGTTCTTC.

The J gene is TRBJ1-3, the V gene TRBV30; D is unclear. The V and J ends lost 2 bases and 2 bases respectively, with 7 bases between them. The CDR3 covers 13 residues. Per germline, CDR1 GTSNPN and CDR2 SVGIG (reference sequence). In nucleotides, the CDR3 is TGTGCCTGGAGTCTGGCAACTGGAAACACCATATATTTT. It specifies CAWSLATGNTIYF.

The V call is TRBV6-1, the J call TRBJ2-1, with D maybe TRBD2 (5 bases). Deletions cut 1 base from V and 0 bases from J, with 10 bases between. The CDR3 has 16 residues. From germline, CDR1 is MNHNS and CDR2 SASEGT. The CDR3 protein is CASSEVAWSSYNEQFF. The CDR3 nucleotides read TGTGCCAGCAGTGAAGTAGCGTGGAGCTCCTACAATGAGCAGTTCTTC.

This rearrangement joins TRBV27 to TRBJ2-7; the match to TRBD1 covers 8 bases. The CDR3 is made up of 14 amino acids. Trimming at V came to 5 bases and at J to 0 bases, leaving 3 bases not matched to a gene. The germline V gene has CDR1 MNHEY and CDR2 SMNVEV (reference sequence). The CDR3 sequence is CASSPRGHSYEQYF. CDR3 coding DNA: TGTGCCAGCAGTCCCAGGGGGCACTCCTACGAGCAGTACTTC.

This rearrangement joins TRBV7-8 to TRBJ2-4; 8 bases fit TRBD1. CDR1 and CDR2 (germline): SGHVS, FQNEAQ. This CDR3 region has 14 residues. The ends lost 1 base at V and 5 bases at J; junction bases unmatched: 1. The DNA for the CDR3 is TGTGCCAGCAGCTTAGGACAGGGGCAAAACATTCAGTACTTC. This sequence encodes CASSLGQGQNIQYF.

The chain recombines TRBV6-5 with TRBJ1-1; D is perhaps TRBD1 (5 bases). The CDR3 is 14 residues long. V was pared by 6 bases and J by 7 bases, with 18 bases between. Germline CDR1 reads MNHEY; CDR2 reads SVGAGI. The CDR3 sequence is CASSHKIDSNEAFF. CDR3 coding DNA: TGTGCCAGCAGCCACAAAATTGACAGCAATGAAGCTTTCTTT.

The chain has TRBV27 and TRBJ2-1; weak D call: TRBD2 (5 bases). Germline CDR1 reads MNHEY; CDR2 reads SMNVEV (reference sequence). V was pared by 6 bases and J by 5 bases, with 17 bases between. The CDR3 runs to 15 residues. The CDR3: CASSPDLGGHNEQFF. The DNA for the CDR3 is TGTGCCAGCAGCCCCGATCTGGGCGGGCACAATGAGCAGTTCTTC.

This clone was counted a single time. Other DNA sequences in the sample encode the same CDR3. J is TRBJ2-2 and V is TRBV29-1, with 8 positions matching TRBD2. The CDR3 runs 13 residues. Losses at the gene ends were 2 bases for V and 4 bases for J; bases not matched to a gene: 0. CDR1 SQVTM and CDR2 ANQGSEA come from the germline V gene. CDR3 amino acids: CSVELAGTGELFF. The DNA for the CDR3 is TGCAGCGTTGAACTAGCGGGCACCGGGGAGCTGTTTTTT.

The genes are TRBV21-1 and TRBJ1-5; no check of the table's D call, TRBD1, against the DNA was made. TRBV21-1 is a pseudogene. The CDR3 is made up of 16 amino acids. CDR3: CASSKQYRVLGKPQHF. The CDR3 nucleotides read TGTGCCAGCAGCAAACAGTACAGGGTATTAGGGAAGCCCCAGCATTTT.

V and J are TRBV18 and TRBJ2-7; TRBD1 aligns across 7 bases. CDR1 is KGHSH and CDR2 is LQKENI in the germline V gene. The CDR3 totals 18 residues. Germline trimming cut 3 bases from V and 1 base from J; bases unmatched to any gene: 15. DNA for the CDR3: TGTGCCAGCTCACCGGATCGCTCTTGGACAGGTGCGTCCTACGAGCAGTACTTC. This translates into CASSPDRSWTGASYEQYF.

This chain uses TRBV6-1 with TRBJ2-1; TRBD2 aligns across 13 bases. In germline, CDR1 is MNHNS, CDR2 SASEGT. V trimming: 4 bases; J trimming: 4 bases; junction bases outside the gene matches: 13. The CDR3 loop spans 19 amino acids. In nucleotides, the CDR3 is TGTGCCAGCAGTGCCCCGGGACTAGCGGGAAGTCGCGTTTACAATGAGCAGTTCTTC. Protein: CASSAPGLAGSRVYNEQFF.

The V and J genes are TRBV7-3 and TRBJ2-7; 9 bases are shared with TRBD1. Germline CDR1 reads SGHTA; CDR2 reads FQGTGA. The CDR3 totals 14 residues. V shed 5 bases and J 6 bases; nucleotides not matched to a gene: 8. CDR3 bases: TGTGCCAGCAGCAGAGGGACAGGGAGGGGCGAGCAGTACTTC. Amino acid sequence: CASSRGTGRGEQYF. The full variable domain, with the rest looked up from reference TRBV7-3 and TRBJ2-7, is GAGVSQTPSNKVTEKGKYVELRCDPISGHTALYWYRQSLGQGPEFLIYFQGTGAADDSGLPNDRFFAVRPEGSVSTLKIQRTERGDSAVYLCASSRGTGRGEQYFGPGTRLTVT.

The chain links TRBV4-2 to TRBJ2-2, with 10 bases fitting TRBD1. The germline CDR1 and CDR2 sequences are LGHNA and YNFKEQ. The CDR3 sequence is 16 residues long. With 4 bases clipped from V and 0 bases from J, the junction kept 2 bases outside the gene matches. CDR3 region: CASSPGQGANTGELFF. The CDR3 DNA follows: TGTGCCAGCAGCCCCGGACAGGGGGCGAACACCGGGGAGCTGTTTTTT.

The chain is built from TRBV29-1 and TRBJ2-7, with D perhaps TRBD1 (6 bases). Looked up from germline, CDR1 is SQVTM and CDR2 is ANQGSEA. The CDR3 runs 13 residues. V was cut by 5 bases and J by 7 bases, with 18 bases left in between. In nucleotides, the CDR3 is TGCAGCGTTAAGACAGGCCCCCCTGGGGAGCAGTACTTC. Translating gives CSVKTGPPGEQYF.

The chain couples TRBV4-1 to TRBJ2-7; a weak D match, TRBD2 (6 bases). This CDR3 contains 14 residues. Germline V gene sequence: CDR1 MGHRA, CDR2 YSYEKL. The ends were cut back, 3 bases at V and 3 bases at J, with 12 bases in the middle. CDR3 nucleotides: TGCGCCAGCAGCCAGATACTAGCAGGCTACGAGCAGTACTTC. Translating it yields CASSQILAGYEQYF.

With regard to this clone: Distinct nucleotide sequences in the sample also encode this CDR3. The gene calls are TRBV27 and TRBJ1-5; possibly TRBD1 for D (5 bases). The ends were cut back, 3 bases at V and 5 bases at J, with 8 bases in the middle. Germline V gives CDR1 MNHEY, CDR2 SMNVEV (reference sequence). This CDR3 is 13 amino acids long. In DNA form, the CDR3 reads TGTGCCAGCAGTTTGGGGGGGTATCAGCCCCAGCATTTT. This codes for CASSLGGYQPQHF.

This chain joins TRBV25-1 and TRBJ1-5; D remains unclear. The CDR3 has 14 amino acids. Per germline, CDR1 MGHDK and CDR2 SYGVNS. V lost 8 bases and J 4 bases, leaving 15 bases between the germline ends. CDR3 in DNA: TGTGCCAGCGGCCCGGGTCAGACTAATCAGCCCCAGCATTTT. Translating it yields CASGPGQTNQPQHF.